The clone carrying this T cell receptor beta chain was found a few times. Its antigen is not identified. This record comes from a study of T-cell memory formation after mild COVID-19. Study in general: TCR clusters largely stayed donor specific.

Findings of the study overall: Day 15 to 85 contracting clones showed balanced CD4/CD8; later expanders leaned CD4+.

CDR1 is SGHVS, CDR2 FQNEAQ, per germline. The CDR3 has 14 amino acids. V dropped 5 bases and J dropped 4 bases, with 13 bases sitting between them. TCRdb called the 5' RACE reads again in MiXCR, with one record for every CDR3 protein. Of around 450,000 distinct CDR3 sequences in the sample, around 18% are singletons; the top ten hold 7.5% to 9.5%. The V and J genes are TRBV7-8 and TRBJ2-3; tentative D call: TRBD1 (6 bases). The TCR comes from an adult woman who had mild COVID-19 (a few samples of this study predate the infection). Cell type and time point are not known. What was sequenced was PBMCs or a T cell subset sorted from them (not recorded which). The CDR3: CASSTPEGADTQYF. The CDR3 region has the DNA TGTGCCAGCAGCACCCCAGAGGGGGCAGATACGCAGTATTTT.